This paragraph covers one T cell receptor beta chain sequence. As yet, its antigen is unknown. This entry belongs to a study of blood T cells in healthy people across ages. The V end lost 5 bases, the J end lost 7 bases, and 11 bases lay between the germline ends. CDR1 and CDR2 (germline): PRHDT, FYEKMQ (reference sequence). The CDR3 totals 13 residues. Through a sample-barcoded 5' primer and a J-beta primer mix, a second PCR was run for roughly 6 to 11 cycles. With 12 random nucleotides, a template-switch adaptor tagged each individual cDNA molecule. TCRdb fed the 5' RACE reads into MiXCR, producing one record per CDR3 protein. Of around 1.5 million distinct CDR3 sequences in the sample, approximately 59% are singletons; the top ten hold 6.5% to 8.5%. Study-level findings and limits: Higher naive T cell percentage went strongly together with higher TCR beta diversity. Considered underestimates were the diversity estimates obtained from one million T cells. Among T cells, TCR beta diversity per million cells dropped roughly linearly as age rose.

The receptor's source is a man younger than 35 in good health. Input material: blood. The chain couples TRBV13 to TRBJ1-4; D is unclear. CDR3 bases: TGTGCCAGCAGCCAACCCCGAGGTGAAAAACTGTTTTTT. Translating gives CASSQPRGEKLFF.